This entry lists 30 T cell receptor beta chains sequenced from one sample in a study of blood T cell repertoires in COVID-19. Produced via immunoSEQ multiplex PCR; TCRdb's table is partial and in-frame only. The sample lists 200,000 to 300,000 clones; about 89% were seen once. The source material was peripheral blood. The receptors originated from a man in his forties who had recovered from COVID-19.

The chain recombines TRBV15 with TRBJ2-3, with 8 bases aligning to TRBD2. The V gene end was trimmed by 3 bases and the J gene end by 1 base; junction bases not matched to a gene: 6. This CDR3 contains 16 residues. Per the germline V gene, CDR1 is LNHNV and CDR2 is YYDKDF (reference sequence). Written as DNA, the CDR3 is TGTGCCACCAGCAGTCCCACTAGCGGTCGCACAGATACGCAGTATTTT. Translation: CATSSPTSGRTDTQYF.

CDR3 loop: CASSFLNQAGRYYNEQFF. CDR3 coding DNA: TGTGCCAGCAGCTTCCTGAACCAAGCGGGACGCTACTACAATGAGCAGTTCTTC. The chain couples TRBV7-3 to TRBJ2-1, with TRBD2 matching over 7 bases. CDR1 SGHTA and CDR2 FQGTGA come from the germline V gene. The V and J ends lost 3 bases and 3 bases, in that order; junction bases with no gene match: 14. The CDR3 consists of 18 residues.

A single count supports this clone. The chain is built from TRBV19 and TRBJ1-6; TRBD1 matches 7 bases. CDR3 size: 16 residues. Per germline, CDR1 LNHDA and CDR2 SQIVND (reference sequence). J lost 5 bases, V lost 6 bases, and 10 bases had no gene match. This CDR3 is CASRGDSVHDNSPLHF. The CDR3 nucleotides are TGTGCCAGTAGAGGGGACAGCGTCCATGATAATTCACCCCTCCACTTT.

The chain has TRBV27 and TRBJ2-7; TRBD2 is a possible D gene (6 bases). CDR1 is MNHEY and CDR2 is SMNVEV in the germline V gene (reference sequence). V shed 3 bases and J shed 2 bases, with 11 bases lying between them. This CDR3 is 14 amino acids long. This chain's CDR3 is CASSFGRDAYEQYF. The CDR3 nucleotides are TGTGCCAGCAGTTTTGGGCGGGACGCCTACGAGCAGTACTTC.

The rearrangement links TRBV7-8 to TRBJ2-2, with TRBD2 as a possible D gene (6 bases). Trimming took off 1 base at V and 6 bases at J, with 12 bases between the two ends. Germline V gives CDR1 SGHVS, CDR2 FQNEAQ. The CDR3 extends over 15 amino acids. The CDR3 coding sequence is TGTGCCAGCAGCTTAGTCGTACGCGGGGCCGGGGAGCTGTTTTTT. This codes for CASSLVVRGAGELFF.

The chain uses TRBV6-4 and TRBJ1-2, with 10 bases matching TRBD1. The CDR3 consists of 16 residues. CDR1 and CDR2 (germline): MRHNA, SNTAGT. The ends lost 2 bases at V and 7 bases at J; junction bases unmatched: 10. CDR3 nucleotide sequence: TGTGCCAGCAGTGACGACAGGGGGCACCTACAAGGTGGCTACACCTTC. Its protein is CASSDDRGHLQGGYTF.

CDR3 in amino acids: CASSRQATYEQYF. The CDR3, as DNA: TGTGCCAGCAGCCGACAGGCTACCTACGAGCAGTACTTC. The chain recombines TRBV6-2 or TRBV6-3 with TRBJ2-7; TRBD1 might be the D (6 bases). Germline-derived CDR1 and CDR2 are MNHEY and SVGEGT. The CDR3 length is 13 residues. Trimming left V 6 bases short and J 2 bases short, with 11 bases between.

The rearrangement links TRBV3-1 (or the pseudogene TRBV3-2) to TRBJ1-6; tentative D call: TRBD1 (6 bases). The germline CDR1 and CDR2 sequences are LGHDT and YNNKEL (reference sequence). V was shortened by 5 bases and J by 10 bases, with 15 bases between the two germline ends. The CDR3 length is 14 residues. The CDR3 here is CASSYVQGNSPLHF. The CDR3 bases are TGTGCCAGCAGCTACGTTCAGGGGAACTCACCCCTCCACTTT.

The rearrangement links TRBV10-3 to TRBJ2-3; 13 bases are a match to TRBD2. CDR1 ENHRY and CDR2 SYGVKD come from the germline V gene. Losses at the gene ends were 6 bases for V and 8 bases for J; bases not matched to a gene: 8. The CDR3 runs to 15 residues. CDR3 sequence: CAIRWTSGRSVTQYF. The CDR3 region has the DNA TGTGCCATCAGATGGACTAGCGGGAGATCTGTTACGCAGTATTTT.

V is TRBV19 and J is TRBJ2-3; the match to TRBD2 covers 8 bases. The CDR3 extends over 15 amino acids. CDR1 is LNHDA and CDR2 is SQIVND in the germline V gene (reference sequence). The V segment lost 6 bases and the J segment 1 base; nucleotides outside the gene matches: 6. Here the CDR3 DNA reads TGTGCCAGTAGACTACTAGCGGCGGGCACAGATACGCAGTATTTT. It encodes CASRLLAAGTDTQYF.

The rearrangement joins TRBV9 to TRBJ1-6; D is perhaps TRBD1 (6 bases). Trimming removed 6 bases from V and 5 bases from J, with 12 bases in between. There are 14 residues in the CDR3. From germline, CDR1 is SGDLS and CDR2 YYNGEE. CDR3 bases: TGTGCCAGCAACACGGGACAAAATAATTCACCCCTCCACTTT. This codes for CASNTGQNNSPLHF.

V and J are TRBV7-9 and TRBJ1-5; possible D gene TRBD1, 6 bases. V lost 7 bases to trimming and J lost 0 bases, with 16 bases between them. CDR1 is SEHNR and CDR2 is FQNEAQ in the germline V gene (reference sequence). The CDR3 has 16 amino acids. The CDR3 sequence is CASNQGGGSSNQPQHF. The CDR3, as DNA: TGTGCCAGCAACCAGGGAGGGGGATCTAGCAATCAGCCCCAGCATTTT. Full variable domain (outside the CDR3, taken from reference TRBV7-9 and TRBJ1-5): DTGVSQNPRHKITKRGQNVTFRCDPISEHNRLYWYRQTLGQGPEFLTYFQNEAQLEKSRLLSDRFSAERPKGSFSTLEIQRTEQGDSAMYLCASNQGGGSSNQPQHFGDGTRLSIL.

This clone was found once. The CDR3, as DNA: TGTGCCAGCAGCTTAGTCGGGATTACTGGAAACACCATATATTTT. Its translation is CASSLVGITGNTIYF. The J gene is TRBJ1-3, the V gene TRBV11-2; no reliable D call. The CDR3 extends over 15 amino acids. V was shortened by 1 base and J by 2 bases, with 9 bases between the two germline ends. Germline CDR1 is SGHAT and CDR2 is FQNNGV.

V usage is TRBV5-1 and J usage is TRBJ2-1; perhaps TRBD1 as D (5 bases). The CDR3 has 14 residues. The V end was cut by 4 bases, the J end by 5 bases, with 13 bases between. Per the germline V gene, CDR1 is SGHRS and CDR2 is YFSETQ. The CDR3 bases are TGCGCCAGCAGCCCACCAGGGTACCACAATGAGCAGTTCTTC. This gives the protein CASSPPGYHNEQFF.

This clone was detected a few times. The V call is TRBV5-1, the J call TRBJ1-5; 9 bases match TRBD1. Germline-derived CDR1 and CDR2 are SGHRS and YFSETQ. The CDR3 spans 15 residues. Unmatched junction bases numbered 9, after V lost 5 bases and J lost 6 bases. The CDR3 nucleotides are TGCGCCAGCAGTCCCACCGGGACAGGGACTCAGCCCCAGCATTTT. Amino acid sequence: CASSPTGTGTQPQHF.

V usage is TRBV3-1 (or the pseudogene TRBV3-2) and J usage is TRBJ2-3; 12 nucleotides line up with TRBD2. CDR1 LGHDT and CDR2 YNNKEL come from the germline V gene (reference sequence). V shed 2 bases, J shed 2 bases, and the junction held 2 bases outside the gene matches. There are 16 residues in the CDR3. CDR3 DNA sequence: TGTGCCAGCAGCCAACTAGCGGGGGGGCACACAGATACGCAGTATTTT. As protein: CASSQLAGGHTDTQYF.

The chain is built from TRBV20-1 and TRBJ2-5; unclear D gene. The CDR3 covers 13 residues. Germline V CDR1 and CDR2: DFQATT, SNEGSKA (reference sequence). Between the trimmed V and J ends, which lost 3 bases and 4 bases, there was a span of 12 bases. The CDR3 nucleotides are TGCAGTGCTAGTGCCCATTCCCCAGAGACCCAGTACTTC. Translating gives CSASAHSPETQYF.

This clone showed up just a few times. This chain joins TRBV2 and TRBJ2-3, with TRBD2 identical over 15 bases. The CDR3 covers 17 residues. Germline lookup yields CDR1 SNHLY and CDR2 FYNNEI. J lost 6 bases, V lost 1 base, and 5 bases had no gene match. In nucleotides, the CDR3 is TGTGCCAGCAGTGAAGGGACTAGCGGGAGGGGACGGGATACGCAGTATTTT. The encoded protein is CASSEGTSGRGRDTQYF. Drawing the rest from reference TRBV2 and TRBJ2-3, the complete variable domain is EPEVTQTPSHQVTQMGQEVILRCVPISNHLYFYWYRQILGQKVEFLVSFYNNEISEKSEIFDDQFSVERPDGSNFTLKIRSTKLEDSAMYFCASSEGTSGRGRDTQYFGPGTRLTVL.

CDR3 DNA sequence: TGTGCCACCAGCGCCCGAACGACGGGCTATGGCTACACCTTC. It yields the protein CATSARTTGYGYTF. J is TRBJ1-2 and V is TRBV15, with D uncertain. In germline, CDR1 is LNHNV, CDR2 YYDKDF (reference sequence). The CDR3 has 14 amino acids. The V end lost 5 bases, the J end lost 4 bases, and 14 bases lay between the germline ends.

The chain links TRBV19 to TRBJ1-4, with a possible D match to TRBD1 (5 bases). CDR1 is LNHDA, CDR2 SQIVND, per germline (reference sequence). Trimming removed 11 bases from V and 8 bases from J, with 15 bases in between. CDR3 length: 12 residues. CDR3 protein: CAETRGKEKLFF. DNA of the CDR3: TGTGCCGAAACGCGGGGGAAGGAAAAACTGTTTTTT.

The chain employs TRBV13 and TRBJ2-6; a possible D gene is TRBD1 (5 bases). The germline gives CDR1 PRHDT, CDR2 FYEKMQ (reference sequence). The CDR3 has 15 residues. With 5 bases removed from V and 1 base from J, the gap between germline ends came to 9 bases. CDR3 nucleotide sequence: TGTGCCAGCAGCCCAAAGGGGTCTGGGGCCAACGTCCTGACTTTC. Its protein is CASSPKGSGANVLTF.

This clone was observed once. The rearrangement uses TRBV2 and TRBJ2-7, with 7 positions matching TRBD2. The germline V gene encodes CDR1 SNHLY and CDR2 FYNNEI. The V gene end was trimmed by 8 bases and the J gene end by 1 base; junction bases not matched to a gene: 2. The CDR3 is 12 amino acids. For the CDR3, the DNA is TGTGCCAGCTGGGGGGGGTCCTACGAGCAGTACTTC. Amino acids: CASWGGSYEQYF.

This clone has a single count. This chain uses TRBV9 with TRBJ2-3; 10 nucleotides align to TRBD2. There are 16 residues in the CDR3. Germline values: CDR1 SGDLS, CDR2 YYNGEE. The V segment lost 3 bases and the J segment 4 bases; nucleotides outside the gene matches: 8. Here the CDR3 reads CASSAIAGGGADTQYF. DNA for the CDR3: TGTGCCAGCAGCGCCATAGCGGGAGGTGGCGCAGATACGCAGTATTTT.

The chain employs TRBV18 and TRBJ2-3; a possible D gene is TRBD1 (6 bases). From germline, CDR1 is KGHSH and CDR2 LQKENI. Between the trimmed V and J ends, which lost 3 bases and 2 bases, there was a span of 15 bases. This CDR3 region has 16 residues. The chain's CDR3 is CASSPSRGAFTDTQYF. The DNA for the CDR3 is TGTGCCAGCTCACCTAGCAGGGGCGCCTTCACAGATACGCAGTATTTT.

This clone showed up just a few times. The chain uses TRBV5-1 and TRBJ1-5; D might be TRBD1 (6 bases). Per the germline V gene, CDR1 is SGHRS and CDR2 is YFSETQ. Trimming removed 2 bases at V and 0 bases at J, with 12 bases between. The CDR3 has 16 residues. The CDR3 loop reads CASSFQGPDSNQPQHF. The DNA for the CDR3 is TGCGCCAGCAGCTTCCAGGGGCCTGATAGCAATCAGCCCCAGCATTTT.

The chain links TRBV6-5 to TRBJ1-4; D unresolved. CDR1 is MNHEY, CDR2 SVGAGI, per germline. The CDR3 totals 13 residues. The germline V and J ends were trimmed by 5 bases and 8 bases, with 12 bases remaining between them. CDR3 amino acids: CASSTRTGEKLFF. CDR3 sequence (DNA): TGTGCCAGCAGTACCCGGACGGGAGAAAAACTGTTTTTT.

The V and J genes are TRBV19 and TRBJ2-7, with 10 nucleotides matching TRBD2. The germline V gene encodes CDR1 LNHDA and CDR2 SQIVND (reference sequence). The trim removed 3 bases at V and 3 bases at J, leaving 2 bases unmatched. CDR3 length equals 14 residues. The CDR3 spells CASSILAGVYEQYF. Here the CDR3 DNA reads TGTGCCAGTAGTATTCTAGCGGGAGTCTACGAGCAGTACTTC.

This rearrangement joins TRBV6-5 to TRBJ1-1; TRBD1 is a possible D gene (6 bases). Germline assignment: CDR1 MNHEY and CDR2 SVGAGI. V shed 6 bases and J shed 4 bases, with 12 bases lying between them. This CDR3 region has 13 residues. CDR3 nucleotides: TGTGCCAGCAGCCCATCAGGGGCCACTGAAGCTTTCTTT. This translates into CASSPSGATEAFF.

This chain connects TRBV18 to TRBJ2-7; 7 nucleotides align to TRBD2. CDR3 length: 16 amino acids. CDR1 is KGHSH and CDR2 is LQKENI in the germline V gene. V gave up 1 base and J gave up 2 bases; unmatched junction bases: 8. DNA for the CDR3: TGTGCCAGCTCACCACTACCCGCTAGCGGTCCCTACGAGCAGTACTTC. Residues: CASSPLPASGPYEQYF.

The V gene is TRBV6-5, the J gene TRBJ1-2; tentative D call: TRBD1 (5 bases). The CDR3 contains 11 residues. Germline V gene lookup returns CDR1 MNHEY and CDR2 SVGAGI. V was trimmed by 8 bases and J by 7 bases, leaving 11 bases between them. This CDR3 is CASRRGPGYTF. In DNA, the CDR3 is TGTGCCAGCCGGAGGGGCCCTGGCTACACCTTC.